One T cell receptor beta chain is described in this entry. There were likely unrecorded immune exposures, though donors were nominally healthy when sampled. These data originate in a study of cytomegalovirus exposure and HLA in healthy donors. The PCR employed 60 Vbeta primers together with 13 Jbeta primers. Assay used: immunoSEQ multiplex PCR; TCRdb lists only in-frame clones, some missing. This repertoire shows roughly 190,000 clones, under 85% found once; its top ten account for more than 8.5%. Sequences were obtained from PBMCs. This TCR derives from a woman in her forties or fifties in good health and CMV-seropositive.

CDR3 nucleotide sequence: TGTGCCAGCACCTCCCTCTACGAGCAGTACTTC. Protein sequence: CASTSLYEQYF. The V and J genes are TRBV2 and TRBJ2-5; no clear D gene. The end of the DNA fits TRBJ2-7 better, so the J call may be wrong. The CDR3 is 11 residues long. The germline gives CDR1 SNHLY, CDR2 FYNNEI.